These 4 T cell receptor beta chains came from one sample sequenced in a study of metastatic and nonmetastatic thyroid tumors. There were no patients who had received any treatment before thyroid surgery. TCRdb reanalyzed the PCR reads via MiXCR. Among more than 10,000 clones listed, around 10% were seen once. Sequencing was carried out using blood. The receptors originated from a female donor with papillary thyroid cancer or a benign thyroid nodule (not recorded which). Some clones in this sample may be carry-over from other donors' samples.

This clone showed up many times. V usage is TRBV7-8 and J usage is TRBJ2-7; D call uncertain. CDR1 and CDR2 (germline): SGHVS, FQNEAQ. Trimming left V 7 bases short and J 3 bases short, with 13 bases between. The CDR3 has 13 amino acids. The DNA of the CDR3 is TGTGCCAGCACCGTGTGGGGTGACTACGAGCAGTACTTC. Translated, it gives CASTVWGDYEQYF.

This chain connects TRBV20-1 to TRBJ2-7; 9 positions agree with TRBD1. This CDR3 is 14 amino acids long. The germline V gene has CDR1 DFQATT and CDR2 SNEGSKA (reference sequence). V shed 5 bases, J shed 6 bases, and the junction held 11 bases outside the gene matches. The CDR3 sequence: CSAHDTGQGREQYF. The CDR3 DNA reads TGCAGTGCTCACGATACGGGACAGGGACGCGAGCAGTACTTC.

This clone was picked up many times. The rearrangement uses TRBV11-2 and TRBJ2-2, with 8 bases identical to TRBD1. Losses at the gene ends were 2 bases for V and 1 base for J; bases not matched to a gene: 3. The CDR3 is 16 residues long. The germline V gene has CDR1 SGHAT and CDR2 FQNNGV. CDR3 nucleotide sequence: TGTGCCAGCAGCTTATCACAGGGGGTGAACACCGGGGAGCTGTTTTTT. Protein product: CASSLSQGVNTGELFF.

This clone came up many times. The CDR3 carries no conserved terminal phenylalanine or tryptophan, so it likely arises from a read error. Because the CDR3's place on the DNA is in doubt, the DNA is left out and the CDR3 is given as listed by TCRdb. The chain has TRBV7-4 and TRBJ2-7; the D segment call TRBD2 is taken from the table without a DNA check. The CDR3 extends over 9 residues, inclusive of both ends. The V gene's germline CDR1 is SGHVT and CDR2 SQSDAQ. The chain's CDR3 is CASSLVSSG.